This is a list of T cell receptor beta chains from one sample in a study of shared clonotypes between healthy human individuals. The data were produced by immunoSEQ multiplex PCR, yet TCRdb's version contains in-frame clones alone and is incomplete. Among 600,000 or so clones listed, roughly 98% were seen once. Sequenced sample: naive CD8+ T cells sorted from blood. All receptors derive from a young man in good health. The conserved cysteine and the conserved F or W are not part of the CDR3 here.

j_call,v_call,cdr3_aa
TRBJ1-1,TRBV12-5,ASGFGKGTEAF
TRBJ2-7,TRBV28,ASSFSGQGSYEQY
TRBJ2-2,TRBV2,ASSDGTITGELF
TRBJ1-2,TRBV27,ASSFGGALYGYT
TRBJ2-7,TRBV11-2,ASSLVGTANKQY
TRBJ1-1,TRBV7-9,ASSGQGLDEAF
TRBJ1-2,TRBV18,ASSRRDTANYGYT
TRBJ1-2,TRBV5-1,ASSPIGTQNYGYT
TRBJ2-7,TRBV4-3,ASSPSGTSYEQY
TRBJ1-3,TRBV2,ASSWDRGSGNTIY
TRBJ2-1,TRBV7-3,ASSLKTSGRPTGSDEQF
TRBJ1-1,TRBV28,ASSSRLTGYNTEAF
TRBJ1-2,TRBV27,ASSFQRTNYGYT
TRBJ2-2,TRBV12-5,ASGLEGPGELF
TRBJ1-5,TRBV4-3,ASSQIQGHQPQH
TRBJ2-1,TRBV29-1,SVVGLAGGFYNEQF
TRBJ2-7,TRBV6-5,ASSKLAGLSYEQY
TRBJ2-1,TRBV9,ASSPRGTPYNEQF
TRBJ2-7,TRBV4-1,ASSQGYRGGGSDEQY
TRBJ1-3,TRBV4-3,ASSQGGGSGNTIY
TRBJ2-5,TRBV5-8,ASSSTGGRETQY
TRBJ1-2,TRBV30,AWSVGQGAGGYT
TRBJ2-2,TRBV27,ASGTGEGSGELF
TRBJ2-1,TRBV7-8,ASSLRLSYNEQF
TRBJ2-5,TRBV27,ASSSLVGGGETQY
TRBJ1-2,TRBV2,ASSEGTVYGYT
TRBJ2-7,TRBV4-3,ASSLSGSSYEQY
TRBJ2-7,TRBV15,ATSREGQGQNEQY
TRBJ2-1,TRBV19,ASSMGGSSYNEQF
TRBJ2-3,TRBV7-6,ASSLGGRRTSTDTQY
TRBJ2-7,TRBV10-1,ASSESKQGREDEQY
TRBJ1-5,TRBV6-5,ASSNGPTTQH
TRBJ2-1,TRBV29-1,SVLAGGVYNEQF
TRBJ2-2,TRBV4-3,ASSQDFARGSGELF
TRBJ2-7,TRBV29-1,SVEDPGLHYEQY
TRBJ1-3,TRBV29-1,SVYSGNTIY
TRBJ2-7,TRBV11-3,ASSPRTGSYEQY
TRBJ2-2,TRBV7-9,ASSLLPGELF
TRBJ1-3,TRBV5-1,ASSFGTRHSGNTIY
TRBJ2-2,TRBV7-2,ASSLPGQEYDTGELF
TRBJ2-7,TRBV19,ASSQGYEQY
TRBJ2-1,TRBV2,ASSEAGQVLVF
TRBJ1-1,TRBV30,AWVGFNTEAF
TRBJ2-3,TRBV7-9,ASSLGKITSTDTQY
TRBJ2-3,TRBV11-2,ASSLDGAGLVGDTQY
TRBJ2-3,TRBV7-9,ASSLGPRTGKGADTQY
TRBJ2-1,TRBV7-8,ASSSRTGRGEQF
TRBJ1-2,TRBV7-9,ASSLDGSYYGYT
TRBJ2-6,TRBV7-9,ASSASGGKAGANVLT
TRBJ1-1,TRBV13,ASSLGGAEAF
TRBJ1-4,TRBV6-5,ASSYSTGGAGEKLF